A single T cell receptor (beta chain) is shown here with its context. Measured with immunoSEQ multiplex PCR; TCRdb has only the in-frame clones, and not every one. The sample lists roughly 34,000 clones, around 97% seen once, with roughly 6% in the top ten. This sample was included in a study of T cells in tuberculosis. The germline V gene has CDR1 MNHEY and CDR2 SVGAGI. CDR3 length: 13 residues. With 5 bases removed from V and 5 bases from J, the gap between germline ends came to 12 bases. This receptor was identified in a donor aged 10 to 29 with latent tuberculosis or without tuberculosis infection. The gene calls are TRBV6-5 and TRBJ2-5; D not certain. Sequencing input: PBMCs. CDR3 protein: CASSTSISETQYF. The CDR3 DNA follows: TGTGCCAGCAGTACCTCTATTTCGGAGACCCAGTACTTC.